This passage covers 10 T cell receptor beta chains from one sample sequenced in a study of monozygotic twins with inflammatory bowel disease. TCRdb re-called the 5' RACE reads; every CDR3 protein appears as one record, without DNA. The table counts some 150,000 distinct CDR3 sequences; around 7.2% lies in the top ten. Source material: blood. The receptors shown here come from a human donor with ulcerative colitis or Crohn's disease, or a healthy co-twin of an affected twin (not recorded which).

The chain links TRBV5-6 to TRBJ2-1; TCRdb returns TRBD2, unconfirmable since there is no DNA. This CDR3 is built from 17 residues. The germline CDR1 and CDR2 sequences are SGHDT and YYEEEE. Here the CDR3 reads CASSLQLAGDSYNEQFF.

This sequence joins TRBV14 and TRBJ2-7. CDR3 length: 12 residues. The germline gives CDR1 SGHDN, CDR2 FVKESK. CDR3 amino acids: CASSQDPRQQYF.

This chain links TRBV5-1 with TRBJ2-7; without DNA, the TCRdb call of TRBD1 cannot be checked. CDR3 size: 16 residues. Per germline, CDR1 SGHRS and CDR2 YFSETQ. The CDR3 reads CASSWTPGGQIYEQYF.

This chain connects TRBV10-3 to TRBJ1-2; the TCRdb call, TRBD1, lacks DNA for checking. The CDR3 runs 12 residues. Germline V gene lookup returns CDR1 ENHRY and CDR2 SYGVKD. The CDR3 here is CAISRQGTGYTF.

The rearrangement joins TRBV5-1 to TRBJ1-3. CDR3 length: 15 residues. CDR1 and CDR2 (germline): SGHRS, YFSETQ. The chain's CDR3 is CASSLDRVVGNTIYF.

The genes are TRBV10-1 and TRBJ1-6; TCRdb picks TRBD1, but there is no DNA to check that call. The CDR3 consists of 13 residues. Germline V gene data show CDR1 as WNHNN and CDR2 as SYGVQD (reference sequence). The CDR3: CASNQGWNSPLHF.

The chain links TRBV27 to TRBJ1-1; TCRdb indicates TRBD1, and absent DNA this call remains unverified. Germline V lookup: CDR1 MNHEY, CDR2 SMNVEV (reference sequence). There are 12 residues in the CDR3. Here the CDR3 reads CASSFGGREAFF.

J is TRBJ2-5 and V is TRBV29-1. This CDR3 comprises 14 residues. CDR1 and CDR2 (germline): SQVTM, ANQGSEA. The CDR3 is CSVRSDLVRETQYF.

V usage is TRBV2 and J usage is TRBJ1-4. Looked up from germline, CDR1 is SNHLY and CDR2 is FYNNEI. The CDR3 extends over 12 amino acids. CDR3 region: CASSAIGEKLFF. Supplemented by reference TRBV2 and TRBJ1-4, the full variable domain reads EPEVTQTPSHQVTQMGQEVILRCVPISNHLYFYWYRQILGQKVEFLVSFYNNEISEKSEIFDDQFSVERPDGSNFTLKIRSTKLEDSAMYFCASSAIGEKLFFGSGTQLSVL.

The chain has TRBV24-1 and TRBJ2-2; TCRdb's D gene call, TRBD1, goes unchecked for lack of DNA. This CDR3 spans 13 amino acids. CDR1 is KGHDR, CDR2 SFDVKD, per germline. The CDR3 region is CATGQAGTGELFF.